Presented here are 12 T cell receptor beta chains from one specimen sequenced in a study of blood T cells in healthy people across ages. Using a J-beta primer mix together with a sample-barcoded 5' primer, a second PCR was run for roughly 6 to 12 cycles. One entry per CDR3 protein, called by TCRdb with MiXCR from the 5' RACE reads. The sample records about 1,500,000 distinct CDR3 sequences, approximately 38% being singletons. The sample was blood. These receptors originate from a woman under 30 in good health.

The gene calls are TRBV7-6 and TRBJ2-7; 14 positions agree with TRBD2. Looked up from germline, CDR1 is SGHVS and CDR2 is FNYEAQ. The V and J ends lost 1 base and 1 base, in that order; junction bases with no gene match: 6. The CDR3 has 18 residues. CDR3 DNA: TGTGCCAGCAGCTTAGAGGGACTAGCGGGAGAGGGGTCCTACGAGCAGTACTTC. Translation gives CASSLEGLAGEGSYEQYF. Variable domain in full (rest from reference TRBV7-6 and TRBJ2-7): GAGVSQSPRYKVTKRGQDVALRCDPISGHVSLYWYRQALGQGPEFLTYFNYEAQQDKSGLPNDRFSAERPEGSISTLTIQRTEQRDSAMYRCASSLEGLAGEGSYEQYFGPGTRLTVT.

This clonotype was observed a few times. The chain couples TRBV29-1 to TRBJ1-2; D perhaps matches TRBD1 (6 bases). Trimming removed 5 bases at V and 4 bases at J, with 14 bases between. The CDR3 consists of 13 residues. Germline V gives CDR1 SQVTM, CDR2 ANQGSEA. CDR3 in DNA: TGCAGCGTTACCATTGACAGGCTCTATGGCTACACCTTC. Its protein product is CSVTIDRLYGYTF.

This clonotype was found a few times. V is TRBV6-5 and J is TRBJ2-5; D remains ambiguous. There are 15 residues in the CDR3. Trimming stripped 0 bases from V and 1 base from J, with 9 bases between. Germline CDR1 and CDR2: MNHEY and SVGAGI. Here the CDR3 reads CASSYSVSAQETQYF. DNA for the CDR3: TGTGCCAGCAGTTACTCTGTGAGTGCCCAAGAGACCCAGTACTTC.

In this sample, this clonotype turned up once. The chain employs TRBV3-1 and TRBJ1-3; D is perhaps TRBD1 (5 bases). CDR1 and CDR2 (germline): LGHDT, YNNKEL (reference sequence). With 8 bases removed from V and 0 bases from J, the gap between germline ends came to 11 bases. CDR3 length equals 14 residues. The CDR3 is CASGAMSSGNTIYF. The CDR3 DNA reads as TGTGCCAGCGGGGCCATGAGCTCTGGAAACACCATATATTTT.

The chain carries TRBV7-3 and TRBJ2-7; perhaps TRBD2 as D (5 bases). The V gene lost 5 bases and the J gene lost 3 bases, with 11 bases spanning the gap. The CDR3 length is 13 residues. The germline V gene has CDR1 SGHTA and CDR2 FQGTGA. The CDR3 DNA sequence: TGTGCCAGCAGCGTGGACGGGGACTACGAGCAGTACTTC. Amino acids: CASSVDGDYEQYF. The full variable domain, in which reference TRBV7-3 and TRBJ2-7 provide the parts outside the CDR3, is GAGVSQTPSNKVTEKGKYVELRCDPISGHTALYWYRQSLGQGPEFLIYFQGTGAADDSGLPNDRFFAVRPEGSVSTLKIQRTERGDSAVYLCASSVDGDYEQYFGPGTRLTVT.

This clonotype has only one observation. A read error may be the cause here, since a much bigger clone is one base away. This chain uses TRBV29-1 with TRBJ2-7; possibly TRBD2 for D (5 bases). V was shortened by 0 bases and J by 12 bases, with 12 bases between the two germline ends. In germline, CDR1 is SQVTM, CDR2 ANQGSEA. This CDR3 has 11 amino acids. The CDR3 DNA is TGCAGCGTTGAAGAGGCGGGTAAGCGGTACTTC. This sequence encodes CSVEEAGKRYF.

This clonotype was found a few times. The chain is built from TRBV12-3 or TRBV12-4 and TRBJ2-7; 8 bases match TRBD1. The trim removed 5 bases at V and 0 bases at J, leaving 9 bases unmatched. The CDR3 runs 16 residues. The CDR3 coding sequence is TGTGCCAGCAGTCGGACAGGGACACTCAGCTCCTACGAGCAGTACTTC. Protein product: CASSRTGTLSSYEQYF.

CDR3 residues: CAIRWAAGGNTDTQYF. CDR3 nucleotides: TGTGCCATCAGGTGGGCGGCGGGGGGGAACACAGATACGCAGTATTTT. V usage is TRBV10-3 and J usage is TRBJ2-3, with 9 bases matching TRBD2. The length of the CDR3 is 16 residues. The trim removed 6 bases at V and 2 bases at J, leaving 9 bases unmatched. CDR1 ENHRY and CDR2 SYGVKD come from the germline V gene.

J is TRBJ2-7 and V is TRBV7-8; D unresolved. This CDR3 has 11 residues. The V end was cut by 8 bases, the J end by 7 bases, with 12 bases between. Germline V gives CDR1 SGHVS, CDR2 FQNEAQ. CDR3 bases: TGTGCCAGCGGTTTTGGATTAGAGCAGTACTTC. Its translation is CASGFGLEQYF.

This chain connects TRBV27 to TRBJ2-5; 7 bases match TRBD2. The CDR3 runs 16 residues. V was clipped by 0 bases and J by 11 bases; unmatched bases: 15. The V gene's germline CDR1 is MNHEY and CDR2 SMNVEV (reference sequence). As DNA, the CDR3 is TGTGCCAGCAGTTTATCGAAAAGCGGGGCGGGGAAAGGGCAGTACTTC. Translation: CASSLSKSGAGKGQYF.

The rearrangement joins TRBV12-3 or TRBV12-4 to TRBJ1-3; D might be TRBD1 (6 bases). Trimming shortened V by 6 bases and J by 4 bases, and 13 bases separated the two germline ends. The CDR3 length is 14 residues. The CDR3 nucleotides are TGTGCCAGCAGACCAACAGGGCTGGGAAACACCATATATTTT. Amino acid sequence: CASRPTGLGNTIYF.

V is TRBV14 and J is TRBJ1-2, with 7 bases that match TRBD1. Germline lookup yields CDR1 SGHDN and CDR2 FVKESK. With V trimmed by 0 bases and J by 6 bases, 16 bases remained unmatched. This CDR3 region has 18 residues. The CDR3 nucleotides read TGTGCCAGCAGCCAAGATTCGGGAGGTACAGGGGTATTCGATGGCTACACCTTC. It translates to CASSQDSGGTGVFDGYTF.